These 29 T cell receptor beta chains came from one sample sequenced in a study of siplizumab effects on memory and regulatory T cells. TCRdb keeps only in-frame clones here, not all; method: immunoSEQ multiplex PCR. In the table there are 65,000 to 90,000 clones, 93% of which are singletons. Input material: CD8+ T cells sorted from blood. The receptor source for this set is a human donor in good health.

The chain couples TRBV27 to TRBJ1-2; TRBD1 matches at 10 bases. J was trimmed by 1 base and V by 4 bases; bases with no gene match: 0. Germline CDR1 MNHEY, CDR2 SMNVEV (reference sequence). This CDR3 spans 14 amino acids. The DNA of the CDR3 is TGTGCCAGCAGTTGGACAGGGGGTAACTATGGCTACACCTTC. It translates to CASSWTGGNYGYTF.

V is TRBV7-8 and J is TRBJ2-2; D uncertain. The CDR3 consists of 11 residues. V lost 2 bases, J lost 5 bases, and 0 bases lay in between. Germline V lookup: CDR1 SGHVS, CDR2 FQNEAQ. The DNA of the CDR3 is TGTGCCAGCAGCTTAACCGGGGAGCTGTTTTTT. It is translated as CASSLTGELFF. The variable domain in full, completed from reference TRBV7-8 and TRBJ2-2, reads GAGVSQSPRYKVAKRGQDVALRCDPISGHVSLFWYQQALGQGPEFLTYFQNEAQLDKSGLPSDRFFAERPEGSVSTLKIQRTQQEDSAVYLCASSLTGELFFGEGSRLTVL.

The V call is TRBV5-1, the J call TRBJ1-1; D remains ambiguous. CDR1 and CDR2 (germline): SGHRS, YFSETQ. V was cut by 0 bases and J by 4 bases, with 7 bases left in between. CDR3 length: 13 residues. This chain's CDR3 is CASSLAKFTEAFF. DNA for the CDR3: TGCGCCAGCAGCTTGGCGAAATTCACTGAAGCTTTCTTT. The full variable domain, its missing parts supplied by reference TRBV5-1 and TRBJ1-1, is KAGVTQTPRYLIKTRGQQVTLSCSPISGHRSVSWYQQTPGQGLQFLFEYFSETQRNKGNFPGRFSGRQFSNSRSEMNVSTLELGDSALYLCASSLAKFTEAFFGQGTRLTVV.

The gene calls are TRBV28 and TRBJ1-6; 7 nucleotides agree with TRBD1. This CDR3 has 18 residues. V gave up 6 bases and J gave up 1 base; unmatched junction bases: 12. The germline CDR1 and CDR2 sequences are MDHEN and SYDVKM. The CDR3 region is CASSGTAGGRSYNSPLHF. As DNA, the CDR3 is TGTGCCAGCAGCGGGACAGCGGGGGGTCGGTCCTATAATTCACCCCTCCACTTT.

A single count supports this clone. The rearrangement links TRBV11-2 to TRBJ2-6, with D perhaps matching TRBD2 (6 bases). CDR3 size: 15 residues. Deletions cut 5 bases from V and 2 bases from J, with 10 bases between. Germline V lookup: CDR1 SGHAT, CDR2 FQNNGV. CDR3 protein: CASSPRLAGANVLTF. The CDR3 DNA reads as TGTGCCAGCAGCCCCAGACTAGCTGGGGCCAACGTCCTGACTTTC.

The rearrangement links TRBV29-1 to TRBJ1-5; tentatively, D is TRBD1 (5 bases). The CDR3 loop spans 14 amino acids. CDR1 and CDR2 (germline): SQVTM, ANQGSEA. The ends were cut back, 4 bases at V and 0 bases at J, with 10 bases in the middle. This CDR3 is CSVVAGDSNQPQHF. DNA for the CDR3: TGCAGCGTTGTGGCGGGGGATAGCAATCAGCCCCAGCATTTT.

The chain joins TRBV6-5 to TRBJ2-3; D is undetermined. V lost 2 bases to trimming and J lost 6 bases, with 6 bases between them. CDR1 is MNHEY, CDR2 SVGAGI, per germline. The CDR3 loop spans 12 amino acids. The CDR3 is CASSYGLDTQYF. The CDR3 DNA reads TGTGCCAGCAGTTACGGGTTGGATACGCAGTATTTT.

The chain recombines TRBV27 with TRBJ1-1, with a tentative D call TRBD1 (5 bases). Trimming shortened V by 5 bases and J by 4 bases, and 14 bases separated the two germline ends. Germline CDR1 MNHEY, CDR2 SMNVEV (reference sequence). The CDR3 sequence is 14 residues long. For the CDR3, the DNA is TGTGCCAGCAGTACCAGTGGGGCCGGCACTGAAGCTTTCTTT. Encoded protein: CASSTSGAGTEAFF.

The count of this clone is one. The chain uses TRBV2 and TRBJ2-7, with 11 nucleotides matching TRBD1. The CDR3 is 14 amino acids. Germline assignment: CDR1 SNHLY and CDR2 FYNNEI. V dropped 6 bases and J dropped 3; count of bases not matched to a gene: 4. The CDR3 here is CASRGDRGFYEQYF. Written as DNA, the CDR3 is TGTGCCAGCAGAGGGGACAGGGGGTTCTACGAGCAGTACTTC.

The CDR3 region has the DNA TGTGCCAGCAGCCCGACGGCAGAGACCCAGTACTTC. Protein sequence: CASSPTAETQYF. This sequence joins TRBV9 and TRBJ2-5; D is undetermined. Trimming pared 4 bases from V and 4 bases from J, leaving 8 bases between. From germline, CDR1 is SGDLS and CDR2 YYNGEE. The CDR3 spans 12 residues.

This clone was seen a single time. This chain links TRBV15 with TRBJ2-7; 9 bases map to TRBD1. This CDR3 has 14 amino acids. Germline V CDR1 and CDR2: LNHNV, YYDKDF (reference sequence). J lost 7 bases, V lost 0 bases, and 4 bases had no gene match. This chain's CDR3 is CATSREGTGPEQYF. Written as DNA, the CDR3 is TGTGCCACCAGCAGAGAAGGGACAGGGCCAGAGCAGTACTTC.

This chain links TRBV27 with TRBJ2-7; 15 nucleotides match TRBD2. This CDR3 has 17 residues. Germline V gene lookup returns CDR1 MNHEY and CDR2 SMNVEV (reference sequence). Trimming took 5 bases from V and 2 from J; bases not matched to a gene: 7. The DNA for the CDR3 is TGTGCCAGCAGTCACGGACTAGCGGGGGGGTTTCCCTACGAGCAGTACTTC. It encodes CASSHGLAGGFPYEQYF.

The chain links TRBV28 to TRBJ1-4; 9 bases fit TRBD1. The CDR3 has 17 residues. Germline values: CDR1 MDHEN, CDR2 SYDVKM. V lost 4 bases to trimming and J lost 4 bases; unmatched junction nucleotides: 10. The CDR3 bases are TGTGCCAGCAGTTATGGGGCCCCGGGACAGGGTAATGAAAAACTGTTTTTT. Translation: CASSYGAPGQGNEKLFF.

The DNA for the CDR3 is TGTGCCAGCAGCGTAGGTTCAGGGGACGGAAACACCATATATTTT. It yields the protein CASSVGSGDGNTIYF. This chain connects TRBV9 to TRBJ1-3; D possibly corresponds to TRBD1 (6 bases). The CDR3 length is 15 residues. CDR1 is SGDLS and CDR2 is YYNGEE in the germline V gene. V lost 0 bases and J lost 4, with 11 bases in between.

A remark on this clone: Additional DNA sequences in this sample encode the identical CDR3. The chain employs TRBV7-2 and TRBJ2-7; D unresolved. The CDR3 length is 11 residues. Germline V gene data show CDR1 as SGHTA and CDR2 as FQGNSA. The germline V and J ends were trimmed by 3 bases and 5 bases, with 5 bases remaining between them. This CDR3 reads CASSLGNEQYF. DNA of the CDR3: TGTGCCAGCAGCTTGGGGAACGAGCAGTACTTC.

This sequence joins TRBV4-1 and TRBJ2-3; D is perhaps TRBD2 (6 bases). Between the trimmed V and J ends, which lost 0 bases and 9 bases, there was a span of 13 bases. This CDR3 spans 14 amino acids. Per germline, CDR1 MGHRA and CDR2 YSYEKL. The DNA for the CDR3 is TGCGCCAGCAGCCAAGAGGGGGGTAAGGGAACGCAGTATTTT. Translated: CASSQEGGKGTQYF.

This chain connects TRBV10-3 to TRBJ2-1, with D possibly matching TRBD1 (6 bases). Trimming pared 6 bases from V and 6 bases from J, leaving 15 bases between. Germline CDR1 ENHRY, CDR2 SYGVKD. There are 14 residues in the CDR3. The chain's CDR3 is CAISALQGPNEQFF. In nucleotides, the CDR3 is TGTGCCATCAGCGCGCTACAGGGTCCCAATGAGCAGTTCTTC.

This chain joins TRBV5-6 and TRBJ2-3; D not resolved. This CDR3 comprises 13 residues. CDR1 is SGHDT and CDR2 is YYEEEE in the germline V gene. V was shortened by 0 bases and J by 6 bases, with 8 bases between the two germline ends. The CDR3 DNA reads as TGTGCCAGCAGCTTGGAAGTGGAGGATACGCAGTATTTT. Translated, it gives CASSLEVEDTQYF.

This chain uses TRBV4-1 with TRBJ2-7; 7 nucleotides line up with TRBD1. V was pared by 4 bases and J by 4 bases, with 4 bases of the junction left unmatched. This CDR3 contains 13 residues. The germline CDR1 and CDR2 sequences are MGHRA and YSYEKL. The CDR3 nucleotides are TGCGCCAGCAGCCTGGGACAGTCGTACGAGCAGTACTTC. Its protein product is CASSLGQSYEQYF.

The V and J genes are TRBV6-1 and TRBJ1-3, with no clear D. Looked up from germline, CDR1 is MNHNS and CDR2 is SASEGT. The V end was cut by 4 bases, the J end by 0 bases, with 4 bases between. CDR3 length: 13 residues. CDR3 sequence: CASSAYSGNTIYF. CDR3 in DNA: TGTGCCAGCAGTGCCTACTCTGGAAACACCATATATTTT.

This chain uses TRBV6-5 with TRBJ2-3; 12 bases are shared with TRBD2. The CDR3 contains 15 residues. Germline values: CDR1 MNHEY, CDR2 SVGAGI. With V trimmed by 4 bases and J by 6 bases, 5 bases remained unmatched. CDR3: CASSLLTSGGDTQYF. Here the CDR3 DNA reads TGTGCCAGCAGTTTACTGACTAGCGGGGGCGATACGCAGTATTTT.

This sequence joins TRBV7-6 and TRBJ2-3; TRBD1 or TRBD2 may be the D gene (5 bases each). Germline CDR1 reads SGHVS; CDR2 reads FNYEAQ. The CDR3 has 16 amino acids. V was clipped by 3 bases and J by 4 bases, with 17 bases between them. The CDR3 loop is CASSLAPGTPADTQYF. The CDR3 bases are TGTGCCAGCAGCTTGGCCCCCGGGACCCCCGCAGATACGCAGTATTTT.

The chain couples TRBV7-2 to TRBJ2-6, with D unresolved. The V end lost 4 bases, the J end lost 0 bases, and 16 bases lay between the germline ends. Looked up from germline, CDR1 is SGHTA and CDR2 is FQGNSA. The CDR3 runs to 18 residues. This CDR3 reads CASSSGPYPRSGANVLTF. CDR3 coding DNA: TGTGCCAGCAGCTCCGGGCCCTACCCCCGCTCTGGGGCCAACGTCCTGACTTTC.

A remark on this clone: Distinct nucleotide sequences in the sample also encode this CDR3. The CDR3 DNA follows: TGTGCCAGTAGTATAGCGTCCGACCTCTATCAGCCCCAGCATTTT. Its protein product is CASSIASDLYQPQHF. The chain uses TRBV19 and TRBJ1-5; D not resolved. V lost 1 base to trimming and J lost 5 bases, with 12 bases between them. Germline V gene data show CDR1 as LNHDA and CDR2 as SQIVND (reference sequence). The CDR3 has 15 amino acids. Full variable domain (remainder filled in from reference TRBV19 and TRBJ1-5): DGGITQSPKYLFRKEGQNVTLSCEQNLNHDAMYWYRQDPGQGLRLIYYSQIVNDFQKGDIAEGYSVSREKKESFPLTVTSAQKNPTAFYLCASSIASDLYQPQHFGDGTRLSIL.

The chain employs TRBV28 and TRBJ2-7; tentatively, D is TRBD1 or TRBD2 (5 bases each). Germline values: CDR1 MDHEN, CDR2 SYDVKM. CDR3 size: 14 residues. V was pared by 5 bases and J by 2 bases, with 13 bases between. CDR3 loop: CASSPGTGPYEQYF. Here the CDR3 DNA reads TGTGCCAGCAGTCCGGGGACGGGACCCTACGAGCAGTACTTC. Based on the CDR3 plus reference TRBV28 and TRBJ2-7, the full variable domain is DVKVTQSSRYLVKRTGEKVFLECVQDMDHENMFWYRQDPGLGLRLIYFSYDVKMKEKGDIPEGYSVSREKKERFSLILESASTNQTSMYLCASSPGTGPYEQYFGPGTRLTVT.

The gene calls are TRBV28 and TRBJ2-7, with 11 bases that match TRBD1. The CDR3 spans 12 residues. Germline V CDR1 and CDR2: MDHEN, SYDVKM. The CDR3 spells CATGTGGYEQYF. The CDR3 DNA is TGTGCGACCGGGACAGGGGGCTACGAGCAGTACTTC.

The chain joins TRBV19 to TRBJ1-1; 7 nucleotides line up with TRBD1. V lost 4 bases and J lost 4; bases outside the gene matches: 3. Germline lookup yields CDR1 LNHDA and CDR2 SQIVND (reference sequence). CDR3 length: 13 residues. As DNA, the CDR3 is TGTGCCAGTAGTAGTACAGGGGTCACTGAAGCTTTCTTT. This codes for CASSSTGVTEAFF. Complete variable domain (other parts from reference TRBV19 and TRBJ1-1): DGGITQSPKYLFRKEGQNVTLSCEQNLNHDAMYWYRQDPGQGLRLIYYSQIVNDFQKGDIAEGYSVSREKKESFPLTVTSAQKNPTAFYLCASSSTGVTEAFFGQGTRLTVV.

This chain links TRBV28 with TRBJ1-1; D perhaps matches TRBD1 (6 bases). V lost 4 bases and J lost 4, with 10 bases in between. The CDR3 has 13 residues. Per the germline V gene, CDR1 is MDHEN and CDR2 is SYDVKM. The CDR3 spells CASSSGATTEAFF. Written as DNA, the CDR3 is TGTGCCAGCAGTTCAGGGGCTACCACTGAAGCTTTCTTT. Based on the CDR3 plus reference TRBV28 and TRBJ1-1, the full variable domain is DVKVTQSSRYLVKRTGEKVFLECVQDMDHENMFWYRQDPGLGLRLIYFSYDVKMKEKGDIPEGYSVSREKKERFSLILESASTNQTSMYLCASSSGATTEAFFGQGTRLTVV.

V gene TRBV28 combines with J gene TRBJ2-7, with D uncertain. V dropped 3 bases and J dropped 5 bases, with 8 bases sitting between them. The CDR3 extends over 12 amino acids. Per germline, CDR1 MDHEN and CDR2 SYDVKM. CDR3 residues: CASSFKRNEQYF. Written as DNA, the CDR3 is TGTGCCAGCAGTTTTAAACGCAACGAGCAGTACTTC.